These 19 T cell receptor beta chains share one sample of origin, sequenced in a study of shared clonotypes between healthy human individuals. The assay was immunoSEQ multiplex PCR, and TCRdb's table has in-frame clones only and misses some. The repertoire holds 1.5 million to 1.9 million clones, with 95% to 99% as singletons. What was sequenced was naive CD4+ T cells sorted from blood. Subset here: CD45RA+ positively selected. These receptors were obtained from a man aged 25-40 years in good health.

On this clone: Within the sample, other DNA sequences also encode this same CDR3. The V call is TRBV5-1, the J call TRBJ2-2, with TRBD1 matching 12 bases. The germline V gene encodes CDR1 SGHRS and CDR2 YFSETQ. This CDR3 spans 16 amino acids. V was pared by 4 bases and J by 4 bases, with 5 bases of the junction left unmatched. CDR3 bases: TGCGCCAGCAGCGGGACAGGGGGCCGCGGCACCGGGGAGCTGTTTTTT. Translating gives CASSGTGGRGTGELFF.

Only one count was recorded for this clone. Within the sample, other DNA sequences also encode this same CDR3. The V call is TRBV2, the J call TRBJ2-1; either TRBD1 or TRBD2 may supply D (5 bases each). Looked up from germline, CDR1 is SNHLY and CDR2 is FYNNEI. The CDR3 has 14 amino acids. V lost 3 bases, J lost 2 bases, and 8 bases lay in between. CDR3 nucleotides: TGTGCCAGCAGTGAGGGACCTACCTACAATGAGCAGTTCTTC. Amino acids: CASSEGPTYNEQFF.

This clone occurred once. The sample contains more than one DNA sequence encoding this CDR3. The chain couples TRBV2 to TRBJ2-7, with D perhaps being TRBD1 or TRBD2 (5 bases each). Germline assignment: CDR1 SNHLY and CDR2 FYNNEI. The CDR3 has 12 residues. The V end was cut by 4 bases, the J end by 2 bases, with 6 bases between. CDR3 DNA: TGTGCCAGCAGTGTGGGGGCCTACGAGCAGTACTTC. Its protein product is CASSVGAYEQYF. Full variable domain (missing parts from reference TRBV2 and TRBJ2-7): EPEVTQTPSHQVTQMGQEVILRCVPISNHLYFYWYRQILGQKVEFLVSFYNNEISEKSEIFDDQFSVERPDGSNFTLKIRSTKLEDSAMYFCASSVGAYEQYFGPGTRLTVT.

The chain employs TRBV19 and TRBJ2-7; unclear D gene. The V end lost 3 bases, the J end lost 0 bases, and 12 bases lay between the germline ends. CDR3 size: 15 residues. Per the germline V gene, CDR1 is LNHDA and CDR2 is SQIVND (reference sequence). The CDR3 nucleotides read TGTGCCAGTAGTATGAGCCAGGCGAGCTCCTACGAGCAGTACTTC. It yields the protein CASSMSQASSYEQYF. Looking up the rest from reference TRBV19 and TRBJ2-7 gives the full variable domain: DGGITQSPKYLFRKEGQNVTLSCEQNLNHDAMYWYRQDPGQGLRLIYYSQIVNDFQKGDIAEGYSVSREKKESFPLTVTSAQKNPTAFYLCASSMSQASSYEQYFGPGTRLTVT.

The CDR3 DNA is TGTGCCAGCATCGGGGGGGCCTACAATGAGCAGTTCTTC. Protein product: CASIGGAYNEQFF. J is TRBJ2-1 and V is TRBV2; 8 positions agree with TRBD2. This CDR3 has 13 residues. Germline V gives CDR1 SNHLY, CDR2 FYNNEI. V shed 7 bases and J 2 bases; nucleotides not matched to a gene: 1.

The genes are TRBV6-5 and TRBJ2-7; D remains unclear. V lost 0 bases to trimming and J lost 6 bases, with 9 bases between them. CDR3 size: 13 residues. Germline V lookup: CDR1 MNHEY, CDR2 SVGAGI. The CDR3 is CASSYSAWREQYF. CDR3 DNA: TGTGCCAGCAGTTACTCCGCATGGCGCGAGCAGTACTTC.

The chain is built from TRBV9 and TRBJ2-5; no definite D call. Germline V CDR1 and CDR2: SGDLS, YYNGEE. The V end lost 0 bases, the J end lost 5 bases, and 11 bases lay between the germline ends. CDR3 size: 14 residues. CDR3 in DNA: TGTGCCAGCAGCGTAGGGCCAGTGGTGGAGACCCAGTACTTC. It yields the protein CASSVGPVVETQYF.

The V call is TRBV9, the J call TRBJ1-3, with D uncertain. Germline V gene lookup returns CDR1 SGDLS and CDR2 YYNGEE. Trimming stripped 4 bases from V and 0 bases from J, with 8 bases between. CDR3 length equals 14 residues. For the CDR3, the DNA is TGTGCCAGCAGCCCCCGGGTCTCTGGAAACACCATATATTTT. It codes for CASSPRVSGNTIYF.

The V gene is TRBV15, the J gene TRBJ2-1; 13 nucleotides line up with TRBD2. The CDR3 runs to 17 residues. Germline CDR1 LNHNV, CDR2 YYDKDF (reference sequence). V shed 1 base and J 3 bases; nucleotides not matched to a gene: 3. This CDR3 is CATSRGGTSGIYNEQFF. The CDR3 nucleotides are TGTGCCACCAGCAGAGGTGGGACTAGCGGGATCTACAATGAGCAGTTCTTC.

The chain joins TRBV7-3 to TRBJ2-2; D ambiguous. The CDR3 consists of 13 residues. The germline V gene has CDR1 SGHTA and CDR2 FQGTGA. V lost 3 bases and J lost 4, with 6 bases in between. The CDR3 region is CASSLDPTGELFF. As DNA, the CDR3 is TGTGCCAGCAGCTTGGACCCCACCGGGGAGCTGTTTTTT.

The CDR3 here is CASSRHNQPQHF. In DNA form, the CDR3 reads TGTGCCAGCAGTCGACATAATCAGCCCCAGCATTTT. The rearrangement joins TRBV2 to TRBJ1-5, with unresolved D. Germline CDR1 reads SNHLY; CDR2 reads FYNNEI. The CDR3 is 12 residues long. The ends were cut back, 5 bases at V and 4 bases at J, with 6 bases in the middle.

In the case of this clone: Distinct nucleotide sequences in the sample also encode this CDR3. V is TRBV30 and J is TRBJ2-1; D is undetermined. Germline V CDR1 and CDR2: GTSNPN, SVGIG (reference sequence). The CDR3 has 13 residues. The V end lost 5 bases, the J end lost 0 bases, and 8 bases lay between the germline ends. Written as DNA, the CDR3 is TGTGCCTGGTCACTTAGCTCCTACAATGAGCAGTTCTTC. Translated: CAWSLSSYNEQFF.

The chain has TRBV9 and TRBJ2-2; TRBD2 is a possible D gene (5 bases). The V end lost 3 bases, the J end lost 7 bases, and 16 bases lay between the germline ends. The CDR3 extends over 15 amino acids. Germline-derived CDR1 and CDR2 are SGDLS and YYNGEE. The CDR3 DNA is TGTGCCAGCAGCGGGTCAGCCCTCGAGGGCGGGGAGCTGTTTTTT. This gives the protein CASSGSALEGGELFF.

The chain couples TRBV2 to TRBJ2-7, with 10 bases lining up with TRBD1. V dropped 6 bases and J dropped 4; count of bases not matched to a gene: 9. This CDR3 is built from 15 residues. Per germline, CDR1 SNHLY and CDR2 FYNNEI. The CDR3 protein is CASSGRDRGAYEQYF. CDR3 bases: TGTGCCAGCAGCGGCCGGGACAGGGGCGCTTACGAGCAGTACTTC.

This rearrangement joins TRBV18 to TRBJ2-7; 11 positions match TRBD2. Per the germline V gene, CDR1 is KGHSH and CDR2 is LQKENI. The junction had 5 bases not matched to a gene; V was cut back by 5 bases and J by 5 bases. The CDR3 is 14 amino acids. CDR3 DNA sequence: TGTGCCAGCTCATTAGCGGGAGGGCAACACGAGCAGTACTTC. Translating it yields CASSLAGGQHEQYF.

This chain links TRBV7-8 with TRBJ2-1; D tentatively fits TRBD1 or TRBD2 (5 bases each). The V and J ends lost 5 bases and 4 bases respectively, with 18 bases between them. Germline lookup yields CDR1 SGHVS and CDR2 FQNEAQ. The CDR3 has 16 amino acids. Here the CDR3 reads CASSQTNRDPYNEQFF. The CDR3 DNA is TGTGCCAGCAGCCAAACCAACCGGGACCCATACAATGAGCAGTTCTTC. The full variable domain, its missing parts supplied by reference TRBV7-8 and TRBJ2-1, is GAGVSQSPRYKVAKRGQDVALRCDPISGHVSLFWYQQALGQGPEFLTYFQNEAQLDKSGLPSDRFFAERPEGSVSTLKIQRTQQEDSAVYLCASSQTNRDPYNEQFFGPGTRLTVL.

V usage is TRBV9 and J usage is TRBJ2-1, with TRBD2 as a possible D gene (6 bases). In germline, CDR1 is SGDLS, CDR2 YYNGEE. Between the trimmed V and J ends, which lost 3 bases and 4 bases, there was a span of 11 bases. The CDR3 consists of 14 residues. CDR3: CASSGGLSYNEQFF. CDR3 nucleotides: TGTGCCAGCAGCGGAGGACTATCTTACAATGAGCAGTTCTTC.

On this clone itself: This sample also contains other DNA sequences that code for the same CDR3. The chain couples TRBV5-1 to TRBJ2-3; the match to TRBD2 covers 7 bases. The CDR3 covers 16 residues. Germline trimming cut 0 bases from V and 0 bases from J; bases unmatched to any gene: 4. The germline gives CDR1 SGHRS, CDR2 YFSETQ. The CDR3 DNA reads TGCGCCAGCAGCTTGGCCGGACTAGGGAGCACAGATACGCAGTATTTT. Translated: CASSLAGLGSTDTQYF.

This chain links TRBV7-2 with TRBJ2-1; 8 bases agree with TRBD1. CDR1 is SGHTA, CDR2 FQGNSA, per germline. The junction had 5 bases not matched to a gene; V was cut back by 1 base and J by 6 bases. This CDR3 has 15 amino acids. CDR3 sequence: CASSLGGQGLNEQFF. CDR3 sequence (DNA): TGTGCCAGCAGCTTAGGTGGACAGGGTCTCAATGAGCAGTTCTTC.